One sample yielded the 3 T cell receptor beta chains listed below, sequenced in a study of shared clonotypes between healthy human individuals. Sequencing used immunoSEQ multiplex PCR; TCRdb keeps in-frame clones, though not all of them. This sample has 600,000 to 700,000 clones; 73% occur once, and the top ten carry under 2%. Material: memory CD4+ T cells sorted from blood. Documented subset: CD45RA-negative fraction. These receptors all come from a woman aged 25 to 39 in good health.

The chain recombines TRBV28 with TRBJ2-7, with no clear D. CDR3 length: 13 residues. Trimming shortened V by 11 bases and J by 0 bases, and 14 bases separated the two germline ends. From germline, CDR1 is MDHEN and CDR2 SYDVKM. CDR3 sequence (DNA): TGTGCCGCCTACGATCTCAACTCCTACGAGCAGTACTTC. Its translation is CAAYDLNSYEQYF.

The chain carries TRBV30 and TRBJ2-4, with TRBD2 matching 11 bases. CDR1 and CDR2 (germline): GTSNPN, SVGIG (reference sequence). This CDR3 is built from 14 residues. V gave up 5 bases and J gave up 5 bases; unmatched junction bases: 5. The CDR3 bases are TGTGCCTGGGCCACGGGACTAGCGGAAAACATTCAGTACTTC. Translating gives CAWATGLAENIQYF.

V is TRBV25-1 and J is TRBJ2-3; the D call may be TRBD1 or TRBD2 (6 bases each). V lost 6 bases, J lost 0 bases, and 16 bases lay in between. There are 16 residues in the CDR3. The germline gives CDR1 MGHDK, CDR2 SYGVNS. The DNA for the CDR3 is TGTGCCAGCAGAGGGGGGTCGAGGGGAAGCACAGATACGCAGTATTTT. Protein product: CASRGGSRGSTDTQYF.